This T cell receptor beta chain was sequenced for a study of T cell responses to AZD1222 COVID-19 vaccine (dated by TCRdb to the early 2020s). Some background on the complete study: TCR sequencing covered more than 230 trial participants: 200 to 220 given two doses of AZD1222 and 26 given two doses of MenACWY control vaccine. Trial participants were enrolled into age subgroups of 18-55, 56-69 and 70-plus years, which contained roughly 140, 27 and 60 TCR-sequenced participants, respectively. Findings and caveats that apply to the study as a whole: Spike-specific TCR breadth and depth rose significantly after two AZD1222 doses compared with day 0 and with MenACWY recipients. Conclusions about previously exposed vaccinees are limited, since just 5 or 6 AZD1222 recipients were seropositive for SARS-CoV-2 at baseline. Vaccine-associated CD4 TCRs spanned the whole spike protein, with dominant responses in regions 160-218 and 743-854. Because no day 14 peak-response samples were available, repertoires were characterized only after the peak T cell response. Reportedly, almost half of the unique spike-specific TCRs recognized epitopes lying outside the regions that are mutated in the B.1.351 and B.1.1.7 variants. Participants were mostly white British, with more females than males. The authors suggested clonal diversity may have been underestimated. In the small 56-69-year group, the increase in depth fell short of significance, most likely because of low power.

Remarks on this clone: What this receptor recognizes is not known. Per-base quality was not reported, and no clone a single base away is much larger than it.

What the time point label conveys for this sample: about 28 days (+/-7) after the second vaccine dose. AZD1222 recipients given second doses at about 4 weeks or at about 12 weeks were pooled, since spike-specific TCR depth and breadth were not found to differ between the two schedules. Samples from vaccinated people were obtained from the UK trials COV001 and COV002, which included a single-blind randomized controlled phase 2/3 trial of AZD1222 (ChAdOx1 nCoV-19) in healthy adults. For TCRbeta chain sequencing, PBMC samples from trial participants were taken at day 0 and at day 28 after the second dose. The CDR3 regions of human TCRbeta chains were analyzed by immunosequencing. The paper's processing steps were these. Repertoire TCRs were checked for matches against a reference library of SARS-CoV-2-specific TCRs that had been generated using the MIRA antigen-specificity platform. Breadth was defined as the fraction of unique TCRs that were SARS-CoV-2-associated, and depth was defined as the fraction of total T cells that were SARS-CoV-2-associated. Using the MIRA data, each spike-specific TCR was assigned both to the spike region to which the TCR was reactive and to a CD4 or CD8 class. Log10-transformed breadth and depth values were compared by one-way ANOVA with Sidak's multiple comparisons tests. Entries here come from immuneACCESS through TCRdb and include only in-frame sequences with V and J called. Some clones fail to appear in such tables; in the studies checked, an unresolved V gene covers under half of the shortfall, and the cause of the remainder is unknown. V and J calls and clone size are copied from that table; D and trimming were computed from the DNA. For this sample there are 95,000 to 100,000 clones; roughly 86% appear just once. 15% to 20% of the sample is in the top ten clones.

The CDR3 covers 19 residues, taking in both the cysteine and the phenylalanine. CDR3 DNA is the only sequence kept; it has 57 bases, read in frame from the first base. The junction shows trimming of 4 bases on V and 1 base on J, plus 22 bases between the germline ends. As encoded in the germline V gene (reference sequence), CDR1 is SEHNR while CDR2 is FQNEAQ. Recombination linked TRBV7-9 to TRBJ2-2, and TRBD2 may be the D gene, going by 5 matching bases. This receptor was taken from an adult who received the AZD1222 COVID-19 vaccine. Material: peripheral blood, obtained 28 days after the second AZD1222 dose. The CDR3 loop reads CASSSEDQRRAMNTGELFF. The bases read TGTGCCAGCAGCTCCGAGGATCAGCGGCGGGCCATGAACACCGGGGAGCTGTTTTTT.